Each of the 21 T cell receptor beta chains below was sequenced from the same sample in a study of blood T cell repertoires in COVID-19 (dated by TCRdb to the early 2020s). The protocol used for the library was the immunoSEQ multiplex PCR assay. TCRdb's version of the immuneACCESS table is confined to in-frame rearrangements and falls short of the full clone set. An unresolved V gene accounts for under half of the shortfall where checked; the remainder is of unknown origin. The sample includes tens of thousands of clones, with 80% to 90% observed a single time. Around 4% of the sample is in the top ten clones. Sequencing was performed on PBMCs or T cells enriched from blood (not recorded which). The source is a woman between 35 and 50 years old with acute COVID-19.

The rearrangement uses TRBV5-4 and TRBJ2-1; 14 bases line up with TRBD2. V gave up 7 bases and J gave up 10 bases; unmatched junction bases: 13. This CDR3 spans 16 amino acids. Germline assignment: CDR1 SGHNT and CDR2 YYREEE (reference sequence). CDR3 residues: CASHYRTSGRFGEQFF. The CDR3 region has the DNA TGTGCCAGCCATTACCGGACTAGCGGGAGGTTCGGGGAGCAGTTCTTC.

The chain carries TRBV3-1 (or the pseudogene TRBV3-2) and TRBJ1-2; the D gene is possibly TRBD1 (5 bases). V lost 5 bases and J 4 bases, leaving 8 bases between the germline ends. The CDR3 runs 12 residues. Germline values: CDR1 LGHDT, CDR2 YNNKEL (reference sequence). CDR3 region: CASSDRVYGYTF. Here the CDR3 DNA reads TGTGCCAGCAGCGACAGAGTCTATGGCTACACCTTC.

This chain joins TRBV25-1 and TRBJ1-5, with no clear D. CDR1 is MGHDK, CDR2 SYGVNS, per germline. CDR3 length: 13 residues. V dropped 1 base and J dropped 7 bases, with 8 bases sitting between them. CDR3 residues: CASSESMGQPQHF. The CDR3 nucleotides are TGTGCCAGCAGTGAATCAATGGGCCAGCCCCAGCATTTT.

The chain has TRBV5-1 and TRBJ1-2, with D unclear. Germline V gene data show CDR1 as SGHRS and CDR2 as YFSETQ. The CDR3 has 15 residues. V gave up 1 base and J gave up 1 base, with 11 bases separating them. The CDR3 region is CASSLNPGSNYGYTF. The CDR3 DNA reads TGCGCCAGCAGCTTGAATCCGGGGAGTAACTATGGCTACACCTTC.

The V call is TRBV6-5, the J call TRBJ2-7; 10 bases fit TRBD1. Germline CDR1 reads MNHEY; CDR2 reads SVGAGI. Trimming removed 6 bases from V and 6 bases from J; junction bases left unmatched: 5. This CDR3 has 13 amino acids. This CDR3 reads CASRSGTGVEQYV. The CDR3 DNA reads as TGTGCCAGCAGATCCGGGACAGGGGTCGAGCAGTACGTC.

This rearrangement joins TRBV7-9 to TRBJ2-3, with 13 positions matching TRBD2. This CDR3 spans 18 amino acids. The J segment lost 2 bases and the V segment lost 6 bases, leaving 11 bases of the junction unmatched. Germline-derived CDR1 and CDR2 are SEHNR and FQNEAQ (reference sequence). CDR3 coding DNA: TGTGCCAGCAGGACCGCCCCGGGACTAGCGGGGATCACAGATACGCAGTATTTT. Translation gives CASRTAPGLAGITDTQYF.

The chain recombines TRBV7-9 with TRBJ1-2, with D uncertain. This CDR3 has 12 amino acids. The V end lost 1 base, the J end lost 6 bases, and 6 bases lay between the germline ends. The germline CDR1 and CDR2 sequences are SEHNR and FQNEAQ (reference sequence). The CDR3: CASSLDGDGYTF. Written as DNA, the CDR3 is TGTGCCAGCAGCTTAGATGGAGATGGCTACACCTTC.

The rearrangement joins TRBV3-1 (or the pseudogene TRBV3-2) to TRBJ2-7, with TRBD2 matching 8 bases. The V and J ends lost 3 bases and 7 bases, in that order; junction bases with no gene match: 11. Germline loops: CDR1 LGHDT, CDR2 YNNKEL (reference sequence). This CDR3 has 15 amino acids. Written as DNA, the CDR3 is TGTGCCAGCAGCCATATGCCTAGCGGGTTCTGGGAGCAGTACTTC. Protein product: CASSHMPSGFWEQYF.

This clone was observed a handful of times. V gene TRBV29-1 combines with J gene TRBJ1-1; TRBD1 matches 8 bases. This CDR3 spans 11 amino acids. Germline CDR1 SQVTM, CDR2 ANQGSEA. After removal of 7 bases from V and 6 bases from J, the junction contained 4 bases not matched to a gene. The CDR3 DNA follows: TGCAGCGCGGACAGGGTAGCTGAAGCTTTCTTT. Translation: CSADRVAEAFF.

The V call is TRBV7-2, the J call TRBJ2-7; TRBD1 matches at 7 bases. The CDR3 totals 15 residues. With 1 base clipped from V and 2 bases from J, the junction kept 5 bases outside the gene matches. CDR1 and CDR2 (germline): SGHTA, FQGNSA. The CDR3 reads CASSLGGQLTYEQYV. The CDR3 region has the DNA TGTGCCAGCAGCTTAGGGGGACAGCTAACCTACGAGCAGTACGTC.

The sample holds one count of this clone. This chain links TRBV6-1 with TRBJ1-6; D is ambiguous. The CDR3 runs 15 residues. The V and J ends lost 1 base and 0 bases respectively, with 4 bases between them. From germline, CDR1 is MNHNS and CDR2 SASEGT. The CDR3 spells CASSEGSSYNSPLHF. The CDR3 nucleotides are TGTGCCAGCAGTGAAGGGAGCTCCTATAATTCACCCCTCCACTTT.

The chain employs TRBV5-1 and TRBJ1-6; 10 positions agree with TRBD1. Germline CDR1 and CDR2: SGHRS and YFSETQ. The CDR3 has 15 residues. V shed 1 base and J 7 bases; nucleotides not matched to a gene: 2. The CDR3 sequence is CASSLPGQGNSPLHF. CDR3 sequence (DNA): TGCGCCAGCAGCTTGCCGGGACAGGGGAATTCACCCCTCCACTTT.

The chain has TRBV27 and TRBJ1-1, with D hard to call. The CDR3 runs 14 residues. The germline V gene has CDR1 MNHEY and CDR2 SMNVEV (reference sequence). Trimming left V 3 bases short and J 4 bases short, with 12 bases between. The CDR3 protein is CASSFSRIGTEAFF. For the CDR3, the DNA is TGTGCCAGCAGTTTCTCGAGGATTGGCACTGAAGCTTTCTTT.

The gene calls are TRBV19 and TRBJ1-5, with D perhaps TRBD1 (5 bases). V lost 6 bases to trimming and J lost 0 bases, with 18 bases between them. The CDR3 loop spans 17 amino acids. In germline, CDR1 is LNHDA, CDR2 SQIVND (reference sequence). The CDR3 nucleotides are TGTGCCAGTAGCCGACAGCGCGACACATATAGCAATCAGCCCCAGCATTTT. Residues: CASSRQRDTYSNQPQHF.

V usage is TRBV5-8 and J usage is TRBJ1-2; D may be TRBD1 (6 bases). Germline values: CDR1 SGHTS, CDR2 YDEGEE. CDR3 size: 13 residues. With 4 bases removed from V and 4 bases from J, the gap between germline ends came to 11 bases. CDR3 amino acids: CASSLDRIYGYTF. The CDR3 coding sequence is TGTGCCAGCAGCCTCGACAGGATCTATGGCTACACCTTC.

The rearrangement uses TRBV5-6 and TRBJ2-7, with D possibly being TRBD1 (6 bases). Trimming pared 3 bases from V and 3 bases from J, leaving 10 bases between. The CDR3 contains 13 residues. Germline values: CDR1 SGHDT, CDR2 YYEEEE. CDR3 in amino acids: CASSWTVNYEQYF. The DNA for the CDR3 is TGTGCCAGCAGCTGGACAGTGAACTACGAGCAGTACTTC.

The chain recombines TRBV7-6 with TRBJ2-1; 9 bases map to TRBD1. V was pared by 6 bases and J by 4 bases, with 4 bases of the junction left unmatched. Per germline, CDR1 SGHVS and CDR2 FNYEAQ. CDR3 length: 14 amino acids. CDR3 in amino acids: CASSPGTGYNEQFF. The CDR3 region has the DNA TGTGCCAGCAGTCCCGGGACAGGGTACAATGAGCAGTTCTTC.

V and J are TRBV5-1 and TRBJ1-5, with a tentative D call TRBD1 (6 bases). This CDR3 contains 14 residues. Trimming took 4 bases from V and 3 from J, leaving 11 bases between them. Germline loops: CDR1 SGHRS, CDR2 YFSETQ. The CDR3 DNA follows: TGCGCCAGCAGCGCCGGGGGGCCCAATCAGCCCCAGCATTTT. It codes for CASSAGGPNQPQHF.

The V gene is TRBV7-8, the J gene TRBJ1-4; a weak D match, TRBD1 (5 bases). The CDR3 contains 15 residues. The V end lost 2 bases, the J end lost 4 bases, and 11 bases lay between the germline ends. The V gene's germline CDR1 is SGHVS and CDR2 FQNEAQ. This CDR3 reads CASSLSGRDNEKLFF. The CDR3 DNA is TGTGCCAGCAGCTTATCAGGCAGGGATAATGAAAAACTGTTTTTT.

The chain is built from TRBV6-5 and TRBJ1-2, with a weak D call TRBD1 (5 bases). Trimming took 10 bases from V and 5 from J, leaving 23 bases between them. This CDR3 has 15 residues. The germline V gene has CDR1 MNHEY and CDR2 SVGAGI. DNA for the CDR3: TGTGCCACTTCCTCCCCCGCAGGGTCGCGGTATGGCTACACCTTC. Its translation: CATSSPAGSRYGYTF.

The chain links TRBV6-5 to TRBJ1-3; no clear D. The length of the CDR3 is 15 residues. Trimming stripped 10 bases from V and 0 bases from J, with 16 bases between. Germline V lookup: CDR1 MNHEY, CDR2 SVGAGI. The CDR3 sequence is CATEKQHSSGNTIYF. The CDR3, as DNA: TGTGCCACGGAGAAGCAACACTCCTCTGGAAACACCATATATTTT.